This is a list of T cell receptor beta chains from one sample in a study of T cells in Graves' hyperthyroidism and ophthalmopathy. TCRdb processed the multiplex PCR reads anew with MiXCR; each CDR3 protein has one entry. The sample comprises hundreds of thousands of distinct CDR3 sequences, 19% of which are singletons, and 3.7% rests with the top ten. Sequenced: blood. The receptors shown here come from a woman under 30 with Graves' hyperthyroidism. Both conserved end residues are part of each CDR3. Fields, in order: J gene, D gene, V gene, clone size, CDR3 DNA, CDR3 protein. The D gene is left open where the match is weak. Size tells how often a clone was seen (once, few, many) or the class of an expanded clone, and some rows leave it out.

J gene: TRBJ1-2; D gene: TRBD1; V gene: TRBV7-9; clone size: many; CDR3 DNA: TGTGCCAGCAGCTTTTACAGGGGGGACTATGGCTACACCTTC; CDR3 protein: CASSFYRGDYGYTF
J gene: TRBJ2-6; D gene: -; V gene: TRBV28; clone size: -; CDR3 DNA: TGTGCCAGCAGTCCCGGGGTCGGGGCCAACGTCCTGACTTTC; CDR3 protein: CASSPGVGANVLTF
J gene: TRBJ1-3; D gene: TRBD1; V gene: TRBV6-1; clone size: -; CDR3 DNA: TGTGCCAGCAGTCCTGACAGGGCCTCGCGAAACACCATATATTTT; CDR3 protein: CASSPDRASRNTIYF
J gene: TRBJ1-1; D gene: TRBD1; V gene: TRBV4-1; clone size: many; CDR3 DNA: TGCGCCAGCAGCGATACAGGGGGCGTGAACACTGAAGCTTTCTTT; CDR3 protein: CASSDTGGVNTEAFF
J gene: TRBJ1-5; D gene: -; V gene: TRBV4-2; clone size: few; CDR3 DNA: TGTGCCAGCAGCCAAGATCCGGCGGGTTTTCAGCCCCAGCATTTT; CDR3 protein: CASSQDPAGFQPQHF
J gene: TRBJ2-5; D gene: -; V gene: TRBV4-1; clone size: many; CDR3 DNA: TGCGCCAGCAGCCCCGTGGCCAGGGGGGAGAGGAAAGAGACCCAGTACTTC; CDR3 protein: CASSPVARGERKETQYF
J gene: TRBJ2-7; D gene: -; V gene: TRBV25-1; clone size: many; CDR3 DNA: TGTGCCAGCAGTGTGGGGGGAAAGGACGAGCAGTACTTC; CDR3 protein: CASSVGGKDEQYF
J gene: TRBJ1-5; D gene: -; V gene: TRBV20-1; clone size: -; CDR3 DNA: TGCAGTGCTAGAACAACCCCAGGGAATCAGCCCCAGCATTTT; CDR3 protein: CSARTTPGNQPQHF
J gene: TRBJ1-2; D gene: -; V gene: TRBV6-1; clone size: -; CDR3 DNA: TGTGCCAGCAGTGAAGTGCCAGGCTATGGCGACACCTTC; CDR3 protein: CASSEVPGYGDTF
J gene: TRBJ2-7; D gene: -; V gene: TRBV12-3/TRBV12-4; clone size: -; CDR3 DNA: TGTGCCAGCAGTTCGACTAGACAGGCCTACGAGCAGTACTTC; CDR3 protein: CASSSTRQAYEQYF
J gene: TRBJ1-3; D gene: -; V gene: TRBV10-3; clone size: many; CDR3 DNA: TGTGCCACCAGCGGGATGGGGTACTCTGGAAACACCATATATTTT; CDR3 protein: CATSGMGYSGNTIYF
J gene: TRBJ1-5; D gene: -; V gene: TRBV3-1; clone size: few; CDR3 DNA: TGTGCCAGCAGCCAAGAAAGGGGTGAGCCCCAGCATTTT; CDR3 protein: CASSQERGEPQHF
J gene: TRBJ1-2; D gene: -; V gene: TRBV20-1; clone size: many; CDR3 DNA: TGCAGTGCCCCGGCAGGGGCGTATGGCTACACCTTC; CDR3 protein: CSAPAGAYGYTF
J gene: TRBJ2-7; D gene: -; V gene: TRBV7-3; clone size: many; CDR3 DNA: TGTGCCAGCAGCTTAGGAAGGCCGGGCCCCTACGAGCAGTACTTC; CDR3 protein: CASSLGRPGPYEQYF
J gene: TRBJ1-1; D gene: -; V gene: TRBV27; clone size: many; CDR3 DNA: TGTGCCAGCAGAACGGGCGGGATGAACACTGAAGCTTTCTTT; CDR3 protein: CASRTGGMNTEAFF
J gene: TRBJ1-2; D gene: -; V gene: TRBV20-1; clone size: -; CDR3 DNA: TGCAGTGCTAGAGATTTACGGGGAGACTATGGCTACACCTTC; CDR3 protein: CSARDLRGDYGYTF
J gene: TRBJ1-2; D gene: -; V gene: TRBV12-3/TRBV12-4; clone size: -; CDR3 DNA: TGTGCCAGCAGTGTTTGGGGGTCTAGGAGTATAACGGGAGGCTACACCTTC; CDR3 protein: CASSVWGSRSITGGYTF
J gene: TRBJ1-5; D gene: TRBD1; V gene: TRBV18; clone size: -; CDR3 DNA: TGTGCCAGCTCACTTCCGGGACAGGGGAATCAGCCCCAGCATTTT; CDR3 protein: CASSLPGQGNQPQHF
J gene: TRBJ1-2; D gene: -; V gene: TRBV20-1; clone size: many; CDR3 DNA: TGCAGTGCGCGGTCCGACTTGTTAAGACTCTATGGCTACACCTTC; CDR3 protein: CSARSDLLRLYGYTF
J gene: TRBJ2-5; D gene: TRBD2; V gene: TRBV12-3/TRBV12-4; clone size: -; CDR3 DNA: TGTGCCAGCAGTTTTAGCGGGGGGGCCGCGGAGACCCAGTACTTC; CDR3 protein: CASSFSGGAAETQYF